Presented here are 23 T cell receptor beta chains from one specimen sequenced in a study of T-cell memory formation after mild COVID-19. A single record per CDR3 protein comes from TCRdb applying MiXCR to the 5' RACE reads. Here the sample spans about 390,000 distinct CDR3 sequences, 15% to 20% being singletons. Sequenced input: PBMCs or a T cell subset sorted from them (not recorded which). The receptors were gathered from a man aged 18 to 29 who had mild COVID-19 (a few samples of this study predate the infection). Cell type and time point are not known.

CDR3 nucleotide sequence: TGTGCCAGCACCCTGGGGGAGTCTGGGGCCAACGTCCTGACTTTC. Translated: CASTLGESGANVLTF. The chain joins TRBV28 to TRBJ2-6, with D possibly called TRBD1 or TRBD2 (5 bases each). Germline V gene lookup returns CDR1 MDHEN and CDR2 SYDVKM. V lost 7 bases and J 1 base, leaving 11 bases between the germline ends. The length of the CDR3 is 15 residues.

This chain joins TRBV18 and TRBJ2-7; TRBD2 might be the D (6 bases). The CDR3 spans 13 residues. Germline V CDR1 and CDR2: KGHSH, LQKENI. V lost 2 bases and J lost 3, with 8 bases in between. The CDR3 DNA follows: TGTGCCAGCTCACCAGCCGGGGGCTACGAGCAGTACGTC. Protein: CASSPAGGYEQYV.

V usage is TRBV15 and J usage is TRBJ2-2; D uncertain. Deletions cut 3 bases from V and 5 bases from J, with 1 base between. This CDR3 spans 11 amino acids. Germline assignment: CDR1 LNHNV and CDR2 YYDKDF (reference sequence). The DNA of the CDR3 is TGTGCCACCAGCAGGACCGGGGAGCTGTTTTTT. Translated: CATSRTGELFF.

The table lists this clonotype with a few counts. The chain recombines TRBV3-1 with TRBJ2-1; TRBD2 agrees at 12 bases. J gave up 8 bases and V 2 bases, and 4 bases lay outside the gene matches. This CDR3 comprises 15 residues. Per the germline V gene, CDR1 is LGHDT and CDR2 is YNNKEL (reference sequence). The CDR3 bases are TGTGCCAGCAGCCAATTGGGACTAGCGGGCCATGAGCAGTTCTTC. This codes for CASSQLGLAGHEQFF.

This chain uses TRBV7-3 with TRBJ2-5, with D tentatively TRBD2 (5 bases). This CDR3 contains 13 residues. The V gene's germline CDR1 is SGHTA and CDR2 FQGTGA. The V gene lost 3 bases and the J gene lost 5 bases, with 10 bases spanning the gap. The CDR3 nucleotides read TGTGCCAGCAGCTTCGGGGTCATGGAGACCCAGTACTTC. Translation gives CASSFGVMETQYF. Supplemented by reference TRBV7-3 and TRBJ2-5, the full variable domain reads GAGVSQTPSNKVTEKGKYVELRCDPISGHTALYWYRQSLGQGPEFLIYFQGTGAADDSGLPNDRFFAVRPEGSVSTLKIQRTERGDSAVYLCASSFGVMETQYFGPGTRLLVL.

This clonotype was counted a few times. The rearrangement joins TRBV7-9 to TRBJ2-7; 12 positions agree with TRBD2. Per the germline V gene, CDR1 is SEHNR and CDR2 is FQNEAQ (reference sequence). The J segment lost 2 bases and the V segment lost 5 bases, leaving 4 bases of the junction unmatched. CDR3 length: 15 amino acids. The CDR3 region has the DNA TGTGCCAGCAGCCCCGGACTAGCGGGGACCTACGAGCAGTACTTC. As protein: CASSPGLAGTYEQYF.

The V gene is TRBV9, the J gene TRBJ2-2, with 8 bases aligning to TRBD2. The germline V gene encodes CDR1 SGDLS and CDR2 YYNGEE. The CDR3 runs to 17 residues. The ends lost 2 bases at V and 0 bases at J; junction bases unmatched: 6. CDR3 nucleotide sequence: TGTGCCAGCAGCGTCGGGGCGGGGGGCACGAACACCGGGGAGCTGTTTTTT. Amino acid sequence: CASSVGAGGTNTGELFF.

The V gene is TRBV5-1, the J gene TRBJ2-7, with 8 bases that match TRBD1. This CDR3 region has 14 residues. Germline V gene lookup returns CDR1 SGHRS and CDR2 YFSETQ. The V gene end was trimmed by 0 bases and the J gene end by 5 bases; junction bases not matched to a gene: 4. The chain's CDR3 is CASSLEDRGNEQYF. CDR3 nucleotides: TGCGCCAGCAGCTTGGAAGACAGGGGTAACGAGCAGTACTTC.

CDR3 sequence: CASSSQGGIQYF. Written as DNA, the CDR3 is TGTGCCAGCAGCTCGCAGGGTGGCATTCAGTACTTC. The rearrangement uses TRBV7-2 and TRBJ2-4, with D possibly matching TRBD1 (5 bases). This CDR3 comprises 12 residues. Trimming took 4 bases from V and 9 from J, leaving 10 bases between them. CDR1 SGHTA and CDR2 FQGNSA come from the germline V gene.

The chain combines TRBV29-1 with TRBJ2-7; D possibly matches TRBD1 or TRBD2 (5 bases each). Trimming shortened V by 6 bases and J by 4 bases, and 13 bases separated the two germline ends. CDR1 and CDR2 from the germline V gene are SQVTM and ANQGSEA. The CDR3 has 12 amino acids. CDR3 bases: TGCAGCGTCCGGGACCTTCTATACGAGCAGTACTTC. It yields the protein CSVRDLLYEQYF.

This clonotype showed up just a few times. The rearrangement joins TRBV6-5 to TRBJ2-7; TRBD1 might be the D (5 bases). The CDR3 runs to 14 residues. The germline V gene encodes CDR1 MNHEY and CDR2 SVGAGI. V lost 2 bases and J lost 5, with 13 bases in between. The DNA for the CDR3 is TGTGCCAGCAGTTACGGGCAGGGCGACCACGAGCAGTACTTC. It translates to CASSYGQGDHEQYF.

This clonotype occurred a few times. The chain is built from TRBV10-3 and TRBJ2-5; D might be TRBD2 (8 bases). CDR1 and CDR2 from the germline V gene are ENHRY and SYGVKD. The CDR3 loop spans 17 amino acids. V lost 4 bases to trimming and J lost 5 bases, with 23 bases between them. In DNA, the CDR3 is TGTGCCATCAGTGGACAGGGACGGAGCGGGGGACCCGAGACCCAGTACTTC. Amino acid sequence: CAISGQGRSGGPETQYF.

In its sample, this clonotype was seen a few times. V is TRBV7-2 and J is TRBJ2-2, with D unresolved. The CDR3 spans 14 residues. Germline CDR1 and CDR2: SGHTA and FQGNSA. Deletions cut 7 bases from V and 2 bases from J, with 11 bases between. This CDR3 reads CASIQTANTGELFF. The CDR3 region has the DNA TGTGCCAGCATCCAGACTGCTAACACCGGGGAGCTGTTTTTT.

The chain carries TRBV3-2 and TRBJ2-3. TRBV3-2 is assigned pseudogene status. The CDR3 sequence is 13 residues long. The chain's CDR3 is CASSRNFTDTQYF. CDR3 bases: TGTGCCAGCAGCCGAAATTTCACAGATACGCAGTATTTT.

The chain has TRBV10-3 and TRBJ2-6; TRBD2 matches 10 bases. This CDR3 has 19 residues. V was clipped by 1 base and J by 0 bases; unmatched bases: 6. Germline values: CDR1 ENHRY, CDR2 SYGVKD. The CDR3 loop is CAISEFGLAVGSGANVLTF. The CDR3 DNA follows: TGTGCCATCAGTGAGTTCGGACTAGCGGTCGGCTCTGGGGCCAACGTCCTGACTTTC.

V and J are TRBV7-6 and TRBJ2-7; D unresolved. This CDR3 comprises 14 residues. Trimming removed 1 base from V and 3 bases from J, with 10 bases in between. The germline CDR1 and CDR2 sequences are SGHVS and FNYEAQ. This CDR3 reads CASSLGGSNYEQYV. Written as DNA, the CDR3 is TGTGCCAGCAGCTTAGGGGGTTCCAACTACGAGCAGTACGTC.

The genes are TRBV7-9 and TRBJ2-3, with D possibly TRBD1 on 6 matching bases. The germline V gene encodes CDR1 SEHNR and CDR2 FQNEAQ (reference sequence). The CDR3 runs to 14 residues. Trimming left V 5 bases short and J 3 bases short, with 12 bases between. CDR3 nucleotide sequence: TGTGCCAGCAGCCCCGGGACAAGGACAGATACGCAGTATTTT. Protein sequence: CASSPGTRTDTQYF.

The sample holds a few counts of this clonotype. V and J are TRBV5-4 and TRBJ1-2, with D hard to call. Germline CDR1 reads SGHNT; CDR2 reads YYREEE (reference sequence). Trimming left V 5 bases short and J 5 bases short, with 16 bases between. This CDR3 spans 14 amino acids. The CDR3 is CASSPDRGTYGYTF. Written as DNA, the CDR3 is TGTGCCAGCAGTCCCGACCGGGGAACATATGGCTACACCTTC.

This clonotype was found many times. This chain connects TRBV4-1 to TRBJ2-5; 7 bases match TRBD2. V lost 2 bases to trimming and J lost 2 bases; unmatched junction nucleotides: 8. The CDR3 contains 16 residues. Germline V gene data show CDR1 as MGHRA and CDR2 as YSYEKL. The CDR3 region has the DNA TGCGCCAGCAGCCAATACCAGACTAGCACTCAAGAGACCCAGTACTTC. Encoded protein: CASSQYQTSTQETQYF.

V usage is TRBV7-2 and J usage is TRBJ2-1; D not resolved. The germline V gene encodes CDR1 SGHTA and CDR2 FQGNSA. This CDR3 spans 13 amino acids. V was pared by 3 bases and J by 8 bases, with 11 bases between. CDR3 sequence: CASSFSRDDEQFF. The CDR3 bases are TGTGCCAGCAGCTTCTCACGTGACGATGAGCAGTTCTTC.

This chain connects TRBV4-1 to TRBJ1-1, with D hard to call. The germline V gene has CDR1 MGHRA and CDR2 YSYEKL. The CDR3 consists of 14 residues. Trimming pared 1 base from V and 0 bases from J, leaving 6 bases between. The CDR3 region has the DNA TGCGCCAGCAGCCAAGGGCGGGTGAACACTGAAGCTTTCTTT. It translates to CASSQGRVNTEAFF.

The chain employs TRBV5-1 and TRBJ2-1, with D possibly called TRBD1 or TRBD2 (6 bases each). The germline V gene encodes CDR1 SGHRS and CDR2 YFSETQ. V was pared by 6 bases and J by 0 bases, with 10 bases between. The CDR3 contains 14 residues. The CDR3 loop reads CASNSGASYNEQFF. CDR3 sequence (DNA): TGCGCCAGCAATTCGGGGGCCTCCTACAATGAGCAGTTCTTC.

This clonotype has a handful of counts. CDR3 region: CASNNPLETQYF. DNA for the CDR3: TGTGCCAGCAACAACCCGTTGGAGACCCAGTACTTC. This chain uses TRBV12-3 or TRBV12-4 with TRBJ2-5; D gene ambiguous. The V end was cut by 7 bases, the J end by 5 bases, with 11 bases between. The CDR3 sequence is 12 residues long.